Following are 22 T cell receptor beta chains from one sample sequenced in a study of cytomegalovirus exposure and HLA in healthy donors. Data came from immunoSEQ multiplex PCR; TCRdb stores just in-frame clones and leaves some out. The sample comprises 200,000 to 250,000 clones, around nine tenths of which are singletons, and approximately 1% rests with the top ten. Sequences were obtained from PBMCs. These receptors originate from a woman in her late teens or twenties in good health and CMV-seronegative.

The chain is built from TRBV30 and TRBJ2-7; D may be TRBD1 (5 bases). The CDR3 is made up of 14 amino acids. Germline-derived CDR1 and CDR2 are GTSNPN and SVGIG (reference sequence). The ends were cut back, 0 bases at V and 2 bases at J, with 11 bases in the middle. CDR3 in amino acids: CAWSVFRGTYEQYF. In DNA, the CDR3 is TGTGCCTGGAGTGTTTTTAGGGGTACCTACGAGCAGTACTTC.

The V gene is TRBV30, the J gene TRBJ1-5, with 8 bases that match TRBD1. V was pared by 2 bases and J by 7 bases, with 7 bases of the junction left unmatched. The CDR3 covers 14 residues. Per the germline V gene, CDR1 is GTSNPN and CDR2 is SVGIG (reference sequence). CDR3 sequence: CAWSKNRGSQPQHF. The CDR3 DNA reads TGTGCCTGGAGTAAAAACAGGGGGTCCCAGCCCCAGCATTTT.

The V and J genes are TRBV6-1 and TRBJ1-1; weak D call: TRBD1 (5 bases). Looked up from germline, CDR1 is MNHNS and CDR2 is SASEGT. Trimming cost V 4 bases and J 0 bases, with 9 bases left between them. This CDR3 contains 14 residues. The CDR3: CASSALTVNTEAFF. The CDR3 DNA is TGTGCCAGCAGTGCTCTGACAGTGAACACTGAAGCTTTCTTT.

The chain combines TRBV28 with TRBJ2-7, with D perhaps matching TRBD1 (6 bases). Germline CDR1 is MDHEN and CDR2 is SYDVKM. The CDR3 spans 14 residues. The V and J ends lost 5 bases and 9 bases respectively, with 20 bases between them. This CDR3 is CASSPTQTGLGQYF. CDR3 in DNA: TGTGCCAGCAGTCCTACTCAAACAGGGCTGGGGCAGTACTTC.

This chain connects TRBV27 to TRBJ1-2, with TRBD1 as a possible D gene (6 bases). CDR1 and CDR2 from the germline V gene are MNHEY and SMNVEV (reference sequence). V was clipped by 0 bases and J by 5 bases, with 19 bases between them. The CDR3 has 17 amino acids. Written as DNA, the CDR3 is TGTGCCAGCAGTTTATCCCGCAGACAGGAGCCAGATTATGGCTACACCTTC. Its protein is CASSLSRRQEPDYGYTF.

This chain links TRBV7-2 with TRBJ2-1; 7 positions match TRBD2. J lost 2 bases, V lost 6 bases, and 7 bases had no gene match. The CDR3 spans 15 residues. Per germline, CDR1 SGHTA and CDR2 FQGNSA. The DNA for the CDR3 is TGTGCCAGCAGAGGCGGGAGCTCCCCCTACAATGAGCAGTTCTTC. It translates to CASRGGSSPYNEQFF.

For the CDR3, the DNA is TGTGCCAGCAGTTTATCTGCCAGGGGCATGGCGGAGCTGTTTTTT. Its translation is CASSLSARGMAELFF. The rearrangement uses TRBV27 and TRBJ2-2; tentatively, D is TRBD1 (6 bases). This CDR3 is 15 amino acids long. CDR1 and CDR2 from the germline V gene are MNHEY and SMNVEV (reference sequence). Trimming removed 0 bases at V and 10 bases at J, with 15 bases between.

The V and J genes are TRBV5-1 and TRBJ1-2; TRBD1 aligns across 7 bases. After removal of 4 bases from V and 4 bases from J, the junction contained 7 bases not matched to a gene. There are 14 residues in the CDR3. The germline CDR1 and CDR2 sequences are SGHRS and YFSETQ. The CDR3 DNA reads as TGCGCCAGCAGCCCTGGACAGGTATTCTATGGCTACACCTTC. Its translation is CASSPGQVFYGYTF. Looking up the rest from reference TRBV5-1 and TRBJ1-2 gives the full variable domain: KAGVTQTPRYLIKTRGQQVTLSCSPISGHRSVSWYQQTPGQGLQFLFEYFSETQRNKGNFPGRFSGRQFSNSRSEMNVSTLELGDSALYLCASSPGQVFYGYTFGSGTRLTVV.

V gene TRBV7-9 combines with J gene TRBJ1-3; 9 bases match TRBD1. This CDR3 is built from 19 residues. V lost 6 bases and J lost 0; bases outside the gene matches: 15. Germline V gene data show CDR1 as SEHNR and CDR2 as FQNEAQ (reference sequence). In nucleotides, the CDR3 is TGTGCCAGCAGACCATACGGGACAGGGCTCCTCGGCTCTGGAAACACCATATATTTT. It translates to CASRPYGTGLLGSGNTIYF.

In nucleotides, the CDR3 is TGTGCCTGGAGTCTCGCGGGGGGTCGGGAGCAGTACTTC. Protein: CAWSLAGGREQYF. The J gene is TRBJ2-7, the V gene TRBV30; TRBD2 aligns across 8 bases. This CDR3 spans 13 amino acids. V was pared by 2 bases and J by 7 bases, with 7 bases of the junction left unmatched. Germline V gene data show CDR1 as GTSNPN and CDR2 as SVGIG (reference sequence).

The rearrangement uses TRBV9 and TRBJ2-1; the match to TRBD1 covers 8 bases. The germline CDR1 and CDR2 sequences are SGDLS and YYNGEE. V lost 0 bases to trimming and J lost 2 bases; unmatched junction nucleotides: 1. CDR3 length: 15 residues. CDR3 bases: TGTGCCAGCAGCGTAGAACAGGGGGCCTACAATGAGCAGTTCTTC. Translated, it gives CASSVEQGAYNEQFF. The whole variable domain, remainder taken from reference TRBV9 and TRBJ2-1, is DSGVTQTPKHLITATGQRVTLRCSPRSGDLSVYWYQQSLDQGLQFLIQYYNGEERAKGNILERFSAQQFPDLHSELNLSSLELGDSALYFCASSVEQGAYNEQFFGPGTRLTVL.

The J gene is TRBJ2-1, the V gene TRBV10-1; 7 nucleotides match TRBD2. The CDR3 spans 15 residues. Germline CDR1 is WNHNN and CDR2 is SYGVQD (reference sequence). V dropped 3 bases and J dropped 4; count of bases not matched to a gene: 6. CDR3 amino acids: CASSDRASGYNEQFF. The CDR3 region has the DNA TGCGCCAGCAGTGATCGGGCTAGCGGATACAATGAGCAGTTCTTC.

The gene calls are TRBV29-1 and TRBJ1-2; 7 nucleotides align to TRBD1. The CDR3 runs 16 residues. Germline CDR1 and CDR2: SQVTM and ANQGSEA. The V and J ends lost 1 base and 0 bases, in that order; junction bases with no gene match: 8. The CDR3 sequence is CSVEVSAGGANYGYTF. The CDR3 region has the DNA TGCAGCGTTGAAGTCTCCGCAGGGGGAGCTAACTATGGCTACACCTTC.

This chain connects TRBV29-1 to TRBJ2-5, with a possible D match to TRBD1 (6 bases). Germline V gives CDR1 SQVTM, CDR2 ANQGSEA. Trimming took 6 bases from V and 1 from J, leaving 9 bases between them. The CDR3 is 12 residues long. CDR3 sequence reads: CSVQGSQETQYF. The DNA for the CDR3 is TGCAGCGTACAGGGTTCCCAAGAGACCCAGTACTTC.

The J gene is TRBJ1-5, the V gene TRBV4-1, with D perhaps matching TRBD1 (5 bases). The CDR3 length is 16 residues. V lost 0 bases, J lost 9 bases, and 18 bases lay in between. Per germline, CDR1 MGHRA and CDR2 YSYEKL. The CDR3: CASSQDLGGNARPQHF. CDR3 nucleotide sequence: TGCGCCAGCAGCCAAGATCTGGGGGGAAACGCTAGGCCCCAGCATTTT.

The chain employs TRBV30 and TRBJ1-1; the D gene is possibly TRBD1 (5 bases). This CDR3 is 12 amino acids long. In germline, CDR1 is GTSNPN, CDR2 SVGIG (reference sequence). V gave up 5 bases and J gave up 4 bases, with 11 bases separating them. This chain's CDR3 is CAWDQGGTEAFF. DNA of the CDR3: TGTGCCTGGGACCAGGGTGGCACTGAAGCTTTCTTT.

The chain is built from TRBV27 and TRBJ1-2; D is possibly TRBD1 (6 bases). V was trimmed by 4 bases and J by 0 bases, leaving 15 bases between them. This CDR3 is built from 16 residues. CDR1 MNHEY and CDR2 SMNVEV come from the germline V gene (reference sequence). CDR3 residues: CASSSLNRDPNYGYTF. The CDR3 nucleotides read TGTGCCAGCAGTTCCCTCAACAGGGACCCTAACTATGGCTACACCTTC.

V gene TRBV7-2 combines with J gene TRBJ1-1; 7 bases are shared with TRBD1. This CDR3 comprises 15 residues. The V gene end was trimmed by 0 bases and the J gene end by 6 bases; junction bases not matched to a gene: 7. Germline CDR1 SGHTA, CDR2 FQGNSA. Here the CDR3 DNA reads TGTGCCAGCAGCTTAGCGGACAGGAGCCGTTCTGAAGCTTTCTTT. Translating it yields CASSLADRSRSEAFF.

CDR3 DNA sequence: TGTGCCTCACCAGGCAGGGGACCGTACGAGACCCAGTACTTC. Its protein is CASPGRGPYETQYF. The J gene is TRBJ2-5, the V gene TRBV19, with D tentatively TRBD1 (6 bases). CDR1 and CDR2 (germline): LNHDA, SQIVND (reference sequence). V lost 11 bases to trimming and J lost 5 bases, with 21 bases between them. The CDR3 covers 14 residues.

This clone came up a few times. DNA for the CDR3: TGTGCCAGCAGGTCCACAGGGGTGCGCACTGAAGCTTTCTTT. It is translated as CASRSTGVRTEAFF. V usage is TRBV6-1 and J usage is TRBJ1-1; 7 nucleotides match TRBD1. This CDR3 spans 14 amino acids. V trimming: 6 bases; J trimming: 4 bases; junction bases outside the gene matches: 8. CDR1 and CDR2 (germline): MNHNS, SASEGT.

The DNA for the CDR3 is TGTGCCAGTAGATTAGGACTAGTTGATGGTACGCAGTATTTT. Translated: CASRLGLVDGTQYF. The rearrangement joins TRBV19 to TRBJ2-3, with 7 bases that match TRBD2. The ends lost 6 bases at V and 8 bases at J; junction bases unmatched: 11. CDR3 size: 14 residues. The germline V gene has CDR1 LNHDA and CDR2 SQIVND (reference sequence).

This chain joins TRBV7-9 and TRBJ1-2, with D maybe TRBD1 (6 bases). The CDR3 loop spans 17 amino acids. The germline V and J ends were trimmed by 5 bases and 2 bases, with 21 bases remaining between them. Looked up from germline, CDR1 is SEHNR and CDR2 is FQNEAQ (reference sequence). CDR3 sequence (DNA): TGTGCCAGCAGCCCATATTCCGGGACACTTGACAACTATGGCTACACCTTC. As protein: CASSPYSGTLDNYGYTF.